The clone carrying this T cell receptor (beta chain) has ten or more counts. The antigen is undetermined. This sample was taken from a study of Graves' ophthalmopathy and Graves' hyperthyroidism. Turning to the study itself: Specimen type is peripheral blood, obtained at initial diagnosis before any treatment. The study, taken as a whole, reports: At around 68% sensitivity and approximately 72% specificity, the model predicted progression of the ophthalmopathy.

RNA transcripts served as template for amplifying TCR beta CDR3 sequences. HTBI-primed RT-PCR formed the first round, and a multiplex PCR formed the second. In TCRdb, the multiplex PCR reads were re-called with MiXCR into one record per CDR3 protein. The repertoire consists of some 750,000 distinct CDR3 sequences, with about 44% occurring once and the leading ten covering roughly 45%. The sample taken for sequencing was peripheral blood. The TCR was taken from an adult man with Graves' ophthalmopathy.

CDR3 residues: CASTLTKETEAFF. The CDR3 DNA sequence: TGTGCCAGCACCCTAACCAAGGAGACTGAAGCTTTCTTT. The chain combines TRBV7-9 with TRBJ1-1; D unresolved. Trimming pared 7 bases from V and 5 bases from J, leaving 14 bases between. This CDR3 region has 13 residues. CDR1 is SEHNR and CDR2 is FQNEAQ in the germline V gene (reference sequence). Complete variable domain (other parts from reference TRBV7-9 and TRBJ1-1): DTGVSQNPRHKITKRGQNVTFRCDPISEHNRLYWYRQTLGQGPEFLTYFQNEAQLEKSRLLSDRFSAERPKGSFSTLEIQRTEQGDSAMYLCASTLTKETEAFFGQGTRLTVV.